Listed below are T cell receptor beta chains from one sample, sequenced in a study of blood T cell repertoires in COVID-19. Profiling relied on immunoSEQ multiplex PCR, and the TCRdb table lists in-frame clones only, not all of them. The data hold 300,000 to 350,000 clones, with about 85% observed a single time. The specimen was peripheral blood. These receptors all come from a man between 18 and 35 years old with active or convalescent COVID-19. The CDR3 runs from the conserved cysteine through the conserved F or W. D genes are given only for firm matches. Some rows mark clone size as missing; the rest say once, few, many or name a class of expanded clone.

CASSPTQGATEAFF | TGTGCCAGCAGTCCGACACAGGGGGCGACTGAAGCTTTCTTT | TRBJ1-1 | . | TRBV5-8 | TRBD1
CATSGTSGQETQYF | TGCGCCACATCAGGGACTAGCGGGCAAGAGACCCAGTACTTC | TRBJ2-5 | . | TRBV5-1 | TRBD2
CSASVRTGVLPF | TGCAGTGCTAGTGTCCGGACAGGGGTCCTACCCTTC | TRBJ1-2 | few | TRBV20-1 | TRBD1
CASSARTETGNTIYF | TGTGCCAGCAGTGCGAGGACAGAGACTGGAAACACCATATATTTT | TRBJ1-3 | . | TRBV2 | .
CASSWDGQAEAFF | TGTGCCAGCAGTTGGGACGGACAGGCTGAAGCTTTCTTT | TRBJ1-1 | . | TRBV27 | TRBD1
CASSLQVFMNTEAFF | TGTGCCAGCAGCTTGCAGGTTTTCATGAACACTGAAGCTTTCTTT | TRBJ1-1 | once | TRBV11-3 | .
CASSLLYLSYEQYF | TGTGCCAGCAGCTTACTGTACCTCTCCTACGAGCAGTACTTC | TRBJ2-7 | many | TRBV5-5 | .
CASSEPYRRTGEGQPQHF | TGTGCCAGCAGTGAACCCTATCGCAGGACAGGGGAAGGCCAGCCCCAGCATTTT | TRBJ1-5 | . | TRBV6-1 | TRBD1
CSVEDNRVGYTF | TGCAGCGTTGAAGACAACAGGGTCGGCTACACCTTC | TRBJ1-2 | few | TRBV29-1 | .
CASSFLAGKNTGELFF | TGTGCCAGCAGTTTCTTAGCGGGGAAGAACACCGGGGAGCTGTTTTTT | TRBJ2-2 | . | TRBV28 | TRBD2
CSVMGQTSYEQYF | TGCAGCGTAATGGGACAGACCTCCTACGAGCAGTACTTC | TRBJ2-7 | . | TRBV29-1 | TRBD1
CASSLLRTGGGETQYF | TGTGCCAGCAGTTTACTCCGGACAGGGGGCGGAGAGACCCAGTACTTC | TRBJ2-5 | . | TRBV27 | TRBD1
CASVLWGSNNSPLHF | TGTGCCAGCGTATTGTGGGGCAGTAATAATTCACCCCTCCACTTT | TRBJ1-6 | . | TRBV6-5 | .
CASSFQGAGGYTF | TGTGCCAGCAGTTTTCAGGGGGCGGGAGGCTACACCTTC | TRBJ1-2 | . | TRBV27 | TRBD1
CASSVGAGGTYEQYF | TGTGCCAGCAGCGTAGGGGCAGGGGGGACCTACGAGCAGTACTTC | TRBJ2-7 | . | TRBV9 | .
CASSQQRQTHYSPLHF | TGCGCCAGCAGTCAGCAAAGACAGACTCATTATTCACCCCTCCACTTT | TRBJ1-6 | . | TRBV23-1 | .
CASSHEGGLDLFYEQYF | TGTGCCAGCAGCCACGAGGGCGGACTAGACCTTTTCTACGAGCAGTACTTC | TRBJ2-7 | . | TRBV21-1 | .
CASSLFRGQFDDTQYF | TGTGCCAGCAGCTTGTTTAGGGGGCAATTCGACGATACGCAGTATTTT | TRBJ2-3 | . | TRBV5-5 | TRBD1
CASSVVAENNEQFF | TGTGCCAGCAGCGTAGTTGCGGAGAACAATGAGCAGTTCTTC | TRBJ2-1 | few | TRBV9 | .
CASTRDSSYNEQFF | TGCGCCAGTACGCGGGACTCCTCCTACAATGAGCAGTTCTTC | TRBJ2-1 | . | TRBV5-1 | .
CASSAGIGGRETQYF | TGTGCCAGCTCAGCGGGGATCGGGGGACGGGAGACCCAGTACTTC | TRBJ2-5 | . | TRBV18 | .
CASSSYRGRREQYF | TGTGCCAGCAGTTCCTACAGGGGGCGCAGGGAGCAGTACTTC | TRBJ2-7 | . | TRBV28 | TRBD1
CASSLDRDRGEKLFF | TGTGCCAGCAGCTTGGATCGGGACAGGGGTGAAAAACTGTTTTTT | TRBJ1-4 | . | TRBV5-6 | TRBD1
CATRTGCGYTF | TGTGCCACCAGAACAGGGTGTGGCTACACCTTC | TRBJ1-2 | . | TRBV24-1 | .
CASRSGIRTDTQYF | TGTGCCAGCAGGAGCGGGATCCGCACAGATACGCAGTATTTT | TRBJ2-3 | . | TRBV27 | TRBD2
CASSVQGPHDSTNEKLFF | TGTGCCAGCTCGGTACAGGGGCCCCACGATTCAACTAATGAAAAACTGTTTTTT | TRBJ1-4 | . | TRBV18 | TRBD1
CASSLMGAMNEQYF | TGTGCCAGCAGTTTAATGGGGGCGATGAACGAGCAGTACTTC | TRBJ2-7 | . | TRBV27 | .
CASSLTAGGERHEQYF | TGTGCCAGCAGCTTAACCGCGGGGGGTGAGAGACACGAGCAGTACTTC | TRBJ2-7 | . | TRBV7-2 | TRBD2
CAIARGTDSNQPQHF | TGTGCCATCGCGAGGGGGACAGATAGCAATCAGCCCCAGCATTTT | TRBJ1-5 | . | TRBV10-3 | TRBD1
CASSFSRDQPQHF | TGTGCCAGCAGTTTCTCCAGGGATCAGCCCCAGCATTTT | TRBJ1-5 | . | TRBV12-3/TRBV12-4 | .
CASSVRHPGATEAFF | TGTGCCAGCAGTGTCCGACATCCAGGGGCGACTGAAGCTTTCTTT | TRBJ1-1 | once | TRBV27 | .
CAGASILSNTGELFF | TGTGCCGGAGCGAGCATACTATCGAACACCGGGGAGCTGTTTTTT | TRBJ2-2 | few | TRBV7-9 | .
CATSRDHLPGLKFF | TGTGCCACCAGCAGAGATCACCTCCCGGGACTGAAGTTCTTC | TRBJ2-1 | . | TRBV15 | .
CASSQVGFDRAATGELFF | TGCGCCAGCAGCCAAGTCGGTTTTGACAGGGCCGCGACCGGGGAGCTGTTTTTT | TRBJ2-2 | . | TRBV4-3 | TRBD1
CASSSSGVGELFF | TGTGCCAGCAGCTCTTCAGGGGTCGGGGAGCTGTTTTTT | TRBJ2-2 | . | TRBV9 | .
CATSDLPTRTGRYNSPLHF | TGTGCCACCAGTGATTTACCTACCCGGACAGGACGATATAATTCACCCCTCCACTTT | TRBJ1-6 | once | TRBV24-1 | TRBD1
CASSVEGRAGSTDTQYF | TGTGCCAGCAGCGTAGAGGGAAGGGCGGGGAGCACAGATACGCAGTATTTT | TRBJ2-3 | . | TRBV9 | .
CASSSTPASEHNEQFF | TGTGCCAGCAGCTCAACGCCGGCTAGCGAACACAATGAGCAGTTCTTC | TRBJ2-1 | . | TRBV11-2 | .
CASSNRAGEQYF | TGTGCCAGTAGTAACCGGGCGGGAGAGCAGTACTTC | TRBJ2-7 | . | TRBV6-5 | .
CASSPWDRAKAVTGNTIYF | TGTGCCAGCTCACCATGGGACAGGGCTAAGGCTGTGACTGGAAACACCATATATTTT | TRBJ1-3 | . | TRBV18 | TRBD1
CASSLAGEAEQYF | TGTGCCAGCAGCCTAGCGGGAGAAGCCGAGCAGTACTTC | TRBJ2-7 | few | TRBV7-9 | TRBD2
CASSLGVPGDSPLHF | TGTGCCAGCAGCCTCGGCGTCCCGGGGGATTCACCCCTCCACTTT | TRBJ1-6 | few | TRBV3-1/TRBV3-2 | .
CASSLVLSGANVLTF | TGTGCCAGCAGCCTAGTACTCTCTGGGGCCAACGTCCTGACTTTC | TRBJ2-6 | . | TRBV27 | .
CARACNQPQHF | TGTGCCAGGGCCTGCAATCAGCCCCAGCATTTT | TRBJ1-5 | . | TRBV21-1 | .
CASSLQGYEQYF | TGTGCCAGCAGCCTACAGGGCTACGAGCAGTACTTC | TRBJ2-7 | . | TRBV11-3 | .
CASSLSLDTQYF | TGTGCCAGCAGCTTATCCCTGGATACGCAGTATTTT | TRBJ2-3 | . | TRBV7-2 | .
CASSSPGPSNTGELFF | TGTGCCAGCAGTTCCCCAGGGCCTTCCAACACCGGGGAGCTGTTTTTT | TRBJ2-2 | once | TRBV28 | .
CASSLARAGGGIDTQYF | TGTGCCAGCAGCTTAGCGCGGGCGGGAGGGGGGATAGATACGCAGTATTTT | TRBJ2-3 | . | TRBV7-8 | TRBD2
CASRRSDPAVETQYF | TGTGCCAGCAGGAGATCAGACCCCGCGGTAGAGACCCAGTACTTC | TRBJ2-5 | few | TRBV7-8 | .
CASSRDRGSDGYTF | TGTGCCAGCAGCCGGGACAGGGGTTCGGATGGCTACACCTTC | TRBJ1-2 | . | TRBV7-2 | TRBD1
CATSDLKSGTDTQYF | TGTGCCACCAGTGATTTGAAATCGGGCACAGATACGCAGTATTTT | TRBJ2-3 | . | TRBV24-1 | .